This record covers a single T cell receptor beta chain. Its antigen is not known. The record originates from a study of T cell responses to AZD1222 COVID-19 vaccine. As for the study in general: Recipients boosted at about 4 weeks or about 12 weeks are pooled.

TCRdb's table, derived via immunoSEQ multiplex PCR, lists solely in-frame clones and lacks some. The profile shows around 200,000 clones, roughly 93% of them singletons. The junction had 4 bases not matched to a gene; V was cut back by 3 bases and J by 1 base. The CDR3 has 15 residues. Germline loops: CDR1 KGHSH, CDR2 LQKENI. Study observations and caveats: Reports say nearly half of spike-specific TCRs go after unmutated variant regions. It should be noted that donors were predominantly white British and more often female, and clonal diversity was possibly underestimated. Seropositive status at baseline applied to only a handful of AZD1222 recipients.

The clonotype originates from an adult in good health. The material was peripheral blood, obtained on day 0 of AZD1222 vaccination. The rearrangement links TRBV18 to TRBJ1-1; TRBD1 aligns across 8 bases. CDR3 in amino acids: CASSPPTGANTEAFF. The CDR3 nucleotides read TGTGCCAGCTCACCTCCGACAGGGGCGAACACTGAAGCTTTCTTT.